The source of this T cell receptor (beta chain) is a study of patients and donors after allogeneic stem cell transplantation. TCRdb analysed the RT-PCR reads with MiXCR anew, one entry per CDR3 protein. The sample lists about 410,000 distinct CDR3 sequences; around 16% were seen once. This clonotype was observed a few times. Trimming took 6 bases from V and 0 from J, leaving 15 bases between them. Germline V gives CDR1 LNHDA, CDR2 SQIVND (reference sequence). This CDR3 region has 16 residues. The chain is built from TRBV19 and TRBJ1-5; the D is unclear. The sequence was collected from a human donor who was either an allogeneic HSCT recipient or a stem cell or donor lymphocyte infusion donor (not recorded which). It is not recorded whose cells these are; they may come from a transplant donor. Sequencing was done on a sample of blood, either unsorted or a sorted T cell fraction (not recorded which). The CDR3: CASSRIERSSNQPQHF. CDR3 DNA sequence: TGTGCCAGTAGCAGAATAGAGAGGAGTAGCAATCAGCCCCAGCATTTT.